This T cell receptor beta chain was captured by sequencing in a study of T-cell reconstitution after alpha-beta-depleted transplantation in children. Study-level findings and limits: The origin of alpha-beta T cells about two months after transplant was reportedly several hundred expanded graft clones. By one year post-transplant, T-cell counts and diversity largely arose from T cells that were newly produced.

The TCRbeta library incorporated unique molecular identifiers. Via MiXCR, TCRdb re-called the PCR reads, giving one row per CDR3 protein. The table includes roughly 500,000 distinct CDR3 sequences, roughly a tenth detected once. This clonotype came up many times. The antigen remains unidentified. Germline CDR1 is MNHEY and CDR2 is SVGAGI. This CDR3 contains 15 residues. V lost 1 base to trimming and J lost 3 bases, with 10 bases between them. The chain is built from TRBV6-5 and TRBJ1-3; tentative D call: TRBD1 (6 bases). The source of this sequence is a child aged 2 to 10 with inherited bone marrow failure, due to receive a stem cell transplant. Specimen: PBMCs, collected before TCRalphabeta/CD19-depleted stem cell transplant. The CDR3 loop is CASSYLGGSGNTIYF. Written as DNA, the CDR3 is TGTGCCAGCAGTTACTTGGGGGGCAGTGGAAACACCATATATTTT.